The clone carrying this TCR beta chain was seen only a few times. Its antigen remains unknown. Time point defined: after preoperative PTX-NDP chemotherapy. This record belongs to a study of esophageal squamous cell carcinoma under preoperative chemotherapy. Whole-study results and caveats: After chemotherapy, TCR diversity rose significantly in peripheral T cells but not in tumor-infiltrating lymphocytes.

In TCRdb, the PCR reads were re-called with MiXCR into one record per CDR3 protein. The data show about 32,000 distinct CDR3 sequences, approximately 55% seen once. The TCR was taken from a human donor with esophageal squamous cell carcinoma. The donor label of this sample is uncertain. The sample was collected from a patient given preoperative chemotherapy.

CDR3 protein: CASSWTSGIGTDTQYF. The CDR3 nucleotides read TGTGCCAGCAGCTGGACTAGCGGGATAGGCACAGATACGCAGTATTTT. The chain links TRBV7-2 to TRBJ2-3; 12 positions match TRBD2. The CDR3 runs to 16 residues. In germline, CDR1 is SGHTA, CDR2 FQGNSA. Trimming took 4 bases from V and 1 from J; bases not matched to a gene: 3.